Shown below are 12 T cell receptor beta chains from a single sample sequenced in a study of response to subunit inactivated influenza vaccine. TCRdb re-derived calls from the RT-PCR reads in MiXCR, one entry per CDR3 protein. The table records roughly 700,000 distinct CDR3 sequences, around 16% of them present only once. The source material was PBMCs from blood, sampled approximately 12 days after vaccination. Receptors were obtained from a man in his fifties or sixties who received an inactivated influenza vaccine.

This sequence joins TRBV28 and TRBJ2-5; a weak D match, TRBD2 (7 bases). The V gene's germline CDR1 is MDHEN and CDR2 SYDVKM. Trimming removed 1 base at V and 5 bases at J, with 14 bases between. The CDR3 contains 15 residues. The CDR3 coding sequence is TGTGCCAGCAGTTTATTGGGGGGGCTCGAGGAGACCCAGTACTTC. Protein: CASSLLGGLEETQYF.

This clonotype was seen a few times. At one boundary the junction diverges from the germline segment, which might be a read error. The chain links TRBV11-2 to TRBJ2-7; tentatively, D is TRBD2 (7 bases). Per the germline V gene, CDR1 is SGHAT and CDR2 is FQNNGV. This CDR3 has 15 residues. CDR3 sequence (DNA): TGTGCCAGCAGCCTAGAGGGGGGGCCTCTGAACGAGCAGTACTTC. Protein sequence: CASSLEGGPLNEQYF.

This rearrangement joins TRBV3-1 to TRBJ2-2; TRBD2 might be the D (6 bases). The CDR3 extends over 16 amino acids. Germline V gives CDR1 LGHDT, CDR2 YNNKEL (reference sequence). V dropped 4 bases and J dropped 6 bases, with 18 bases sitting between them. CDR3 sequence: CASSPGGTRLAGELFF. CDR3 coding DNA: TGTGCCAGCAGCCCCGGCGGGACCCGGTTAGCCGGGGAGCTGTTTTTT.

This clonotype was observed a few times. The rearrangement joins TRBV11-2 to TRBJ2-1, with TRBD1 identical over 9 bases. This CDR3 region has 15 residues. Per the germline V gene, CDR1 is SGHAT and CDR2 is FQNNGV. After removal of 0 bases from V and 9 bases from J, the junction contained 6 bases not matched to a gene. The CDR3 reads CASSLDGTGLAEQFF. The CDR3, as DNA: TGTGCCAGCAGCTTAGATGGGACAGGGCTCGCTGAGCAGTTCTTC.

The chain employs TRBV5-1 and TRBJ1-4; possibly TRBD1 for D (6 bases). The CDR3 loop spans 19 amino acids. CDR1 is SGHRS, CDR2 YFSETQ, per germline. Trimming took 4 bases from V and 4 from J, leaving 26 bases between them. CDR3 sequence: CASSTLQGFVFRGNEKLFF. CDR3 bases: TGCGCCAGCAGCACACTACAGGGTTTCGTATTTAGGGGTAATGAAAAACTGTTTTTT.

V usage is TRBV29-1 and J usage is TRBJ1-1; D perhaps matches TRBD1 (6 bases). CDR1 is SQVTM and CDR2 is ANQGSEA in the germline V gene. This CDR3 is 12 amino acids long. Deletions cut 7 bases from V and 4 bases from J, with 13 bases between. As DNA, the CDR3 is TGCAGCGCCCGGACACAGGGCACTGAAGCTTTCTTT. This encodes CSARTQGTEAFF.

The rearrangement uses TRBV15 and TRBJ1-4, with TRBD1 matching over 8 bases. The CDR3 covers 15 residues. Germline V gene sequence: CDR1 LNHNV, CDR2 YYDKDF (reference sequence). The J segment lost 3 bases and the V segment lost 3 bases, leaving 3 bases of the junction unmatched. The DNA of the CDR3 is TGTGCCACCAGCAGGGAGGGACAGGCTAATGAAAAACTGTTTTTT. The encoded protein is CATSREGQANEKLFF.

This clonotype was counted a few times. V and J are TRBV10-3 and TRBJ2-7; the match to TRBD2 covers 9 bases. Germline loops: CDR1 ENHRY, CDR2 SYGVKD. After removal of 6 bases from V and 2 bases from J, the junction contained 8 bases not matched to a gene. The CDR3 loop spans 15 amino acids. The CDR3 bases are TGTGCCATCAGAGATATTAGCGGGAGCGCCTACGAGCAGTACTTC. Amino acids: CAIRDISGSAYEQYF.

The genes are TRBV4-3 and TRBJ2-7; D is ambiguous. The V gene's germline CDR1 is LGHNA and CDR2 YSLEER. Deletions cut 2 bases from V and 6 bases from J, with 14 bases between. This CDR3 spans 14 amino acids. The CDR3 region has the DNA TGCGCCAGCAGCCAAATGAACGGTAACACCGAGCAGTACTTC. It translates to CASSQMNGNTEQYF.

This clonotype showed up just a few times. The gene calls are TRBV12-5 and TRBJ1-1, with D maybe TRBD1 (6 bases). The ends were cut back, 2 bases at V and 1 base at J, with 26 bases in the middle. CDR1 is LGHNT, CDR2 FRNRAP, per germline. This CDR3 has 20 residues. CDR3 in DNA: TGTGCTAGTGGTTTGTCCCGAAGAACGGGACACCTCATACCGAACACTGAAGCTTTCTTT. Amino acids: CASGLSRRTGHLIPNTEAFF.

This clonotype was seen more than once but under ten times. The chain is built from TRBV20-1 and TRBJ2-5; TRBD2 matches at 7 bases. The V and J ends lost 0 bases and 2 bases, in that order; junction bases with no gene match: 6. CDR3 size: 15 residues. Germline values: CDR1 DFQATT, CDR2 SNEGSKA (reference sequence). In DNA form, the CDR3 reads TGCAGTGCTAGAGATGGAGCGGGACGTCAAGAGACCCAGTACTTC. This sequence encodes CSARDGAGRQETQYF.

A few counts support this clonotype. V and J are TRBV7-3 and TRBJ1-1, with D unclear. The CDR3 has 14 residues. V shed 2 bases and J shed 4 bases, with 11 bases lying between them. Germline V gene data show CDR1 as SGHTA and CDR2 as FQGTGA. In nucleotides, the CDR3 is TGTGCCAGCAGCTTAGGTTCCGAGGGCACTGAAGCTTTCTTT. It encodes CASSLGSEGTEAFF.